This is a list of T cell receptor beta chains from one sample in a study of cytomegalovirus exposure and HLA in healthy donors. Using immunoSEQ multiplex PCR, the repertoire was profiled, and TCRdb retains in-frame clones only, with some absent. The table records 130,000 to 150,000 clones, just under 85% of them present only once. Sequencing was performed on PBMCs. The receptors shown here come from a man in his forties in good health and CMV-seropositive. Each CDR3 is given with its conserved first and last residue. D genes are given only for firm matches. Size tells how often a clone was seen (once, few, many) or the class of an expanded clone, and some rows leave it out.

cdr3_nt: TGTGCCAGCAGCTTTAACCGAGCGGCTAACTATGGCTACACCTTC
cdr3_aa: CASSFNRAANYGYTF
d_call: -
clone_size: -
cdr3_length: 15
v_call: TRBV5-6
j_call: TRBJ1-2

cdr3_nt: TGTGCCAGCTCCCGTGGACAGGGTCCTGAAAAACTGTTTTTT
cdr3_aa: CASSRGQGPEKLFF
d_call: TRBD1
clone_size: -
cdr3_length: 14
v_call: TRBV18
j_call: TRBJ1-4

cdr3_nt: TGTGCCAGCAGCTTATACCATCTAGCGGGCAATTACAATGAGCAGTTCTTC
cdr3_aa: CASSLYHLAGNYNEQFF
d_call: TRBD2
clone_size: -
cdr3_length: 17
v_call: TRBV7-3
j_call: TRBJ2-1

cdr3_nt: TGTGCCAGCAGCTCGCGGGACAGTAACACTGAAGCTTTCTTT
cdr3_aa: CASSSRDSNTEAFF
d_call: TRBD1
clone_size: -
cdr3_length: 14
v_call: TRBV7-9
j_call: TRBJ1-1

cdr3_nt: TGTGCCACCAGGGGGACAGGGGAATCACCCCTCCACTTT
cdr3_aa: CATRGTGESPLHF
d_call: TRBD1
clone_size: -
cdr3_length: 13
v_call: TRBV15
j_call: TRBJ1-6

cdr3_nt: TGCGCCAGCAGCCAAGATCAGTTTTACACTGAAGCTTTCTTT
cdr3_aa: CASSQDQFYTEAFF
d_call: -
clone_size: -
cdr3_length: 14
v_call: TRBV4-1
j_call: TRBJ1-1

cdr3_nt: TGTGCCAGCAGTTTTTCCAACTACAATGAGCAGTTCTTC
cdr3_aa: CASSFSNYNEQFF
d_call: -
clone_size: -
cdr3_length: 13
v_call: TRBV27
j_call: TRBJ2-1

cdr3_nt: TGTGCCAGCAGCGCAGACAGTCAAGAGACCCAGTACTTC
cdr3_aa: CASSADSQETQYF
d_call: -
clone_size: -
cdr3_length: 13
v_call: TRBV2
j_call: TRBJ2-5

cdr3_nt: TGCAGTGCCACAGAGGGCGTCGGCTACACCTTC
cdr3_aa: CSATEGVGYTF
d_call: -
clone_size: -
cdr3_length: 11
v_call: TRBV20-1
j_call: TRBJ1-2

cdr3_nt: TGCGCCAGCAGCCAAGTATTGGGGGGAAGCTCTGGAAACACCATATATTTT
cdr3_aa: CASSQVLGGSSGNTIYF
d_call: -
clone_size: -
cdr3_length: 17
v_call: TRBV5-1
j_call: TRBJ1-3

cdr3_nt: TGTGCCAGCAGTTTCCGGGACAGATTCTCCTACGAGCAGTACTTC
cdr3_aa: CASSFRDRFSYEQYF
d_call: TRBD1
clone_size: -
cdr3_length: 15
v_call: TRBV6-5
j_call: TRBJ2-7

cdr3_nt: TGCGCCAGCAGCTCTACTAGCGGGAGTTACAATGAGCAGTTCTTC
cdr3_aa: CASSSTSGSYNEQFF
d_call: TRBD2
clone_size: few
cdr3_length: 15
v_call: TRBV5-1
j_call: TRBJ2-1

cdr3_nt: TGCGCCAGCAGCCCGGGGGGGTACTACGAGCAGTACTTC
cdr3_aa: CASSPGGYYEQYF
d_call: TRBD2
clone_size: -
cdr3_length: 13
v_call: TRBV5-1
j_call: TRBJ2-7

cdr3_nt: TGTGCCAGCAGTTTATCGATAGCAACCCTGAACACTGAAGCTTTCTTT
cdr3_aa: CASSLSIATLNTEAFF
d_call: -
clone_size: -
cdr3_length: 16
v_call: TRBV27
j_call: TRBJ1-1

cdr3_nt: TGTGCCAGGGACCGGGCAGGGGGCGAAAATTTTTACGAGCAGTACTTC
cdr3_aa: CARDRAGGENFYEQYF
d_call: TRBD1
clone_size: -
cdr3_length: 16
v_call: TRBV30
j_call: TRBJ2-7

cdr3_nt: TGTGCCAGCTCACCCACGGCCGGACAGGGCGGAACTGAAGCTTTCTTT
cdr3_aa: CASSPTAGQGGTEAFF
d_call: TRBD1
clone_size: -
cdr3_length: 16
v_call: TRBV18
j_call: TRBJ1-1

cdr3_nt: TGTGCCAGCAAAGGGGGCGCAACTAATGAAAAACTGTTTTTT
cdr3_aa: CASKGGATNEKLFF
d_call: TRBD1
clone_size: -
cdr3_length: 14
v_call: TRBV28
j_call: TRBJ1-4

cdr3_nt: TGTGCCAGCAGCTGGGACAGGGCGGGGGAGACCCAGTACTTC
cdr3_aa: CASSWDRAGETQYF
d_call: TRBD1
clone_size: few
cdr3_length: 14
v_call: TRBV5-5
j_call: TRBJ2-5

cdr3_nt: TGTGCCTGGAGCCGTGGTGAGGCTAGCTCTGCCTACGAGCAGTACTTC
cdr3_aa: CAWSRGEASSAYEQYF
d_call: -
clone_size: -
cdr3_length: 16
v_call: TRBV30
j_call: TRBJ2-7

cdr3_nt: TGTGCCAGTAGTATTAATACTGTATATGGCTACACCTTC
cdr3_aa: CASSINTVYGYTF
d_call: -
clone_size: once
cdr3_length: 13
v_call: TRBV19
j_call: TRBJ1-2

cdr3_nt: TGTGCCAGCAGTAACAGGGTGTACTCCGATGGCTACACCTTC
cdr3_aa: CASSNRVYSDGYTF
d_call: -
clone_size: -
cdr3_length: 14
v_call: TRBV6-6
j_call: TRBJ1-2

cdr3_nt: TGTGCCAGCTCACCCGAGGGGACCCAGTACTTC
cdr3_aa: CASSPEGTQYF
d_call: -
clone_size: few
cdr3_length: 11
v_call: TRBV18
j_call: TRBJ2-5

cdr3_nt: TGCGCCAGCAGCTTGGGCGGAACAGGGGGCCATCAGCCCCAGCATTTT
cdr3_aa: CASSLGGTGGHQPQHF
d_call: TRBD1
clone_size: -
cdr3_length: 16
v_call: TRBV5-1
j_call: TRBJ1-5

cdr3_nt: TGTTCCAGCAGCCGTAGCGGGTCCTACGAGCAGTACTTC
cdr3_aa: CSSSRSGSYEQYF
d_call: TRBD2
clone_size: -
cdr3_length: 13
v_call: TRBV7-9
j_call: TRBJ2-7

cdr3_nt: TGTGCCAGCAGTGTACGCGTTTTGGGGGGGGCTACAGATACGCAGTATTTT
cdr3_aa: CASSVRVLGGATDTQYF
d_call: -
clone_size: -
cdr3_length: 17
v_call: TRBV5-4
j_call: TRBJ2-3

cdr3_nt: TGTGCCAGCAGAGAAACGAGAAGTAACTACAATGAGCAGTTCTTC
cdr3_aa: CASRETRSNYNEQFF
d_call: -
clone_size: -
cdr3_length: 15
v_call: TRBV2
j_call: TRBJ2-1

cdr3_nt: TGTTCCAGCAGCCCAAAGGGGAAGCTCTACAATGAGCAGTTCTTC
cdr3_aa: CSSSPKGKLYNEQFF
d_call: -
clone_size: -
cdr3_length: 15
v_call: TRBV7-9
j_call: TRBJ2-1